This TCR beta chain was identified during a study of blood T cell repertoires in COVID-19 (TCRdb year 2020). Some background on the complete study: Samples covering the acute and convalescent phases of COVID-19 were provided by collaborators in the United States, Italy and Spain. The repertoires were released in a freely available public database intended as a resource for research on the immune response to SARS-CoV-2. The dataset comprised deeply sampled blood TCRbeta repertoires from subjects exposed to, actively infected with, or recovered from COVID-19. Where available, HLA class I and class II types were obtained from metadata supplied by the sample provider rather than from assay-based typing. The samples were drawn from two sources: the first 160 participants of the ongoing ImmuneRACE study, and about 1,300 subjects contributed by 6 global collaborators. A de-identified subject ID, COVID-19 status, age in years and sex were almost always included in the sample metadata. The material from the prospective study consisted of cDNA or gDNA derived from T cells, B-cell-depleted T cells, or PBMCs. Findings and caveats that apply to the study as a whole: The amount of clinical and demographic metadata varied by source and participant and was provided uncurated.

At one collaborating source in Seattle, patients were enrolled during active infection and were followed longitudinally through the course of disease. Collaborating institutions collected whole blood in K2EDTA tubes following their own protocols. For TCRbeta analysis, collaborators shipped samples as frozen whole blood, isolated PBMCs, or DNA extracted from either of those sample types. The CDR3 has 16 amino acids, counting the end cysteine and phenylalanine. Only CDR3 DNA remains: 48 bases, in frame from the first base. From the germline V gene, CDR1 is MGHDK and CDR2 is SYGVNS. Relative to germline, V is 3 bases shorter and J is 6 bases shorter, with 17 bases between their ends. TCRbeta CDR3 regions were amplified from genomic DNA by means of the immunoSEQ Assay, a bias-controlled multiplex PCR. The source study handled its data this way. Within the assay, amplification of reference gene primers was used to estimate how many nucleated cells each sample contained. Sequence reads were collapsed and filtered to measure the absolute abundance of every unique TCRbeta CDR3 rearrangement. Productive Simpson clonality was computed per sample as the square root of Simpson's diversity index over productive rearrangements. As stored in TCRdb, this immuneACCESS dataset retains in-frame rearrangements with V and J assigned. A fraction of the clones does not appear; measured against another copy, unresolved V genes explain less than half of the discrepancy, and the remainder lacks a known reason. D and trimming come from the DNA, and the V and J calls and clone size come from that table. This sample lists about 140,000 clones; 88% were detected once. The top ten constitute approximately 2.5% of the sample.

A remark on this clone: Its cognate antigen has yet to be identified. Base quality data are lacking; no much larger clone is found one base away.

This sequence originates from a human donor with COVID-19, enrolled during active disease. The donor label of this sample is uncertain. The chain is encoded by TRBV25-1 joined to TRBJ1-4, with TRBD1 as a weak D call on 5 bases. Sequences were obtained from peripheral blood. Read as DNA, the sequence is TGTGCCAGCAGTGAGACACGCCAGGGCTTTTATGAAAAACTGTTTTTT. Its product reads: CASSETRQGFYEKLFF. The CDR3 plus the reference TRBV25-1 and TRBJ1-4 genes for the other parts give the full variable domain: EADIYQTPRYLVIGTGKKITLECSQTMGHDKMYWYQQDPGMELHLIHYSYGVNSTEKGDLSSESTVSRIRTEHFPLTLESARPSHTSQYLCASSETRQGFYEKLFFGSGTQLSVL.